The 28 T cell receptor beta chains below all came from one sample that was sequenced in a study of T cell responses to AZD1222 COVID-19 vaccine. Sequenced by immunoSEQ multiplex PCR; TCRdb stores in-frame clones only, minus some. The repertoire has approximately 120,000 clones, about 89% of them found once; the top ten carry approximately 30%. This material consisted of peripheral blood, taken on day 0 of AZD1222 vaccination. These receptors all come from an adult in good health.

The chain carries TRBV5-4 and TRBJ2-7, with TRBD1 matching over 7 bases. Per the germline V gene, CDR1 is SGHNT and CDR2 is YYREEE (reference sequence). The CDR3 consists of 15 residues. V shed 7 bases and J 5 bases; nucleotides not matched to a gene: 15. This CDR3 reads CASYNMGQKKDEQYF. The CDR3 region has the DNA TGTGCCAGCTACAACATGGGACAGAAGAAGGACGAGCAGTACTTC. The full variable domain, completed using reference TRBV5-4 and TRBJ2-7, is ETGVTQSPTHLIKTRGQQVTLRCSSQSGHNTVSWYQQALGQGPQFIFQYYREEENGRGNFPPRFSGLQFPNYSSELNVNALELDDSALYLCASYNMGQKKDEQYFGPGTRLTVT.

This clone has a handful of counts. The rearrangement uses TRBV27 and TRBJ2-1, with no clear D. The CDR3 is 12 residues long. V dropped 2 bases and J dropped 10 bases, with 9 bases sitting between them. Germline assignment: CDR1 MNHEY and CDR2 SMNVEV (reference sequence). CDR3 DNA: TGTGCCAGCAGTTTAGTGGGTCGGGAGCAGTTCTTC. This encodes CASSLVGREQFF.

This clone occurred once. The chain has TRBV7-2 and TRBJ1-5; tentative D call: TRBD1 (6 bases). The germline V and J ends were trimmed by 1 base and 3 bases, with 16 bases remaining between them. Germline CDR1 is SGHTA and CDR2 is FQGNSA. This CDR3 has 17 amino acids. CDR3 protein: CASSLVPDSRNNQPQHF. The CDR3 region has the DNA TGTGCCAGCAGCTTAGTCCCGGACAGTCGGAACAATCAGCCCCAGCATTTT.

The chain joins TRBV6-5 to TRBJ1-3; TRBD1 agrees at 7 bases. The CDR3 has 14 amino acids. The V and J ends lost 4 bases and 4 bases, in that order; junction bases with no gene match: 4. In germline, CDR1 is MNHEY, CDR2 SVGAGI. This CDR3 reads CASSSWTGGNTIYF. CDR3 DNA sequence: TGTGCCAGCAGTTCCTGGACAGGCGGAAACACCATATATTTT.

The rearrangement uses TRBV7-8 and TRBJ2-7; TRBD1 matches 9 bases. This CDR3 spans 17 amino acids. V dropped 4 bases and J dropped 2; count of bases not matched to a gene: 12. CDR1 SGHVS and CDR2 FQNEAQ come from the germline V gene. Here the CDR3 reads CASSSEDRGLAPYEQYF. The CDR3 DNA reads TGTGCCAGCAGCTCAGAGGACAGGGGCCTCGCACCCTACGAGCAGTACTTC.

Here the CDR3 reads CASSQGDRSWPQHF. The CDR3 DNA follows: TGTGCCAGCAGCCAGGGGGACAGGTCATGGCCCCAGCATTTT. This rearrangement joins TRBV3-1 (or the pseudogene TRBV3-2) to TRBJ1-5; 8 bases line up with TRBD1. V shed 3 bases and J 9 bases; nucleotides not matched to a gene: 7. CDR1 and CDR2 (germline): LGHDT, YNNKEL (reference sequence). The CDR3 consists of 14 residues.

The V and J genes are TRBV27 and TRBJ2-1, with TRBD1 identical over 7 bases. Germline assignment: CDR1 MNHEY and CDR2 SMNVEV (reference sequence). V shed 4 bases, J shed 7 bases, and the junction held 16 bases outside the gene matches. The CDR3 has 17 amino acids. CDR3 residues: CASSSTPLGQPPNEQFF. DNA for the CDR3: TGTGCCAGCAGTTCAACTCCCCTGGGACAGCCACCAAATGAGCAGTTCTTC.

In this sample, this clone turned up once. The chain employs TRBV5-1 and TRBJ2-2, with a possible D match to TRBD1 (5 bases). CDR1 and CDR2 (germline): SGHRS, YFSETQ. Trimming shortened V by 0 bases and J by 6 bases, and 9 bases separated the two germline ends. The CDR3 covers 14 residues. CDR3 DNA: TGCGCCAGCAGCTTGGGCTTAGGGGCCGGGGAGCTGTTTTTT. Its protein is CASSLGLGAGELFF.

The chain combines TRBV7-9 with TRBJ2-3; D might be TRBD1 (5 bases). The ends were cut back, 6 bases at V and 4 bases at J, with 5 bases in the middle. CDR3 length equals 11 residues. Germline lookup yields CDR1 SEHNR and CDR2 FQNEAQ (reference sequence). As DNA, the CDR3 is TGTGCCAGCAGGGGGCCAGATACGCAGTATTTT. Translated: CASRGPDTQYF.

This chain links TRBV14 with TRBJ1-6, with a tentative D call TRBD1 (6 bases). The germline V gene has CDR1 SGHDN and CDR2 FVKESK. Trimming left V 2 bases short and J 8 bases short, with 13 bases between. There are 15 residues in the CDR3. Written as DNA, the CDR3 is TGTGCCAGCAGCCAAAGTTATAGGGGGGATTCACCCCTCCACTTT. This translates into CASSQSYRGDSPLHF.

The CDR3 bases are TGTGCCAGCTCACCGGGGATGGATAATGAAAAACTGTTTTTT. This encodes CASSPGMDNEKLFF. The gene calls are TRBV18 and TRBJ1-4; D gene uncertain. The CDR3 sequence is 14 residues long. Germline V gene lookup returns CDR1 KGHSH and CDR2 LQKENI. V dropped 3 bases and J dropped 4 bases, with 9 bases sitting between them.

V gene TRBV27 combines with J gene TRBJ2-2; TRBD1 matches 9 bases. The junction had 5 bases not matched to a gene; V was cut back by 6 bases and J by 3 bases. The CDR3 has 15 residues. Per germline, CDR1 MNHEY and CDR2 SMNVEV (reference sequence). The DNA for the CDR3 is TGTGCCAGCAGACGGGACAGGGAGCACACCGGGGAGCTGTTTTTT. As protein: CASRRDREHTGELFF.

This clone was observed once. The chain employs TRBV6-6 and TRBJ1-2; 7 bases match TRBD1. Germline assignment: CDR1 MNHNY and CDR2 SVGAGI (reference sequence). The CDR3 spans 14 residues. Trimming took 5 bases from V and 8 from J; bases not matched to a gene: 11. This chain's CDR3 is CASSEGTGVGGYTF. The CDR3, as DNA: TGTGCCAGCAGTGAGGGAACAGGGGTAGGGGGCTACACCTTC.

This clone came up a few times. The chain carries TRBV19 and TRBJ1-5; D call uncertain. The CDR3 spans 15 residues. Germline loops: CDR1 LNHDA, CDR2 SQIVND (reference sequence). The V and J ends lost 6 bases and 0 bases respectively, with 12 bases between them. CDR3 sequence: CASSPTWGSNQPQHF. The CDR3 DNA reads TGTGCCAGTAGCCCAACTTGGGGTAGCAATCAGCCCCAGCATTTT.

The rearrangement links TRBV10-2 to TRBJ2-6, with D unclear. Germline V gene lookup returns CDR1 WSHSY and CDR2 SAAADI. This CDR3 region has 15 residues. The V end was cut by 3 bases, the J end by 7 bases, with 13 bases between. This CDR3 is CASSEKPLPANVLTF. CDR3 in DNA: TGCGCCAGCAGTGAAAAGCCTCTTCCTGCCAACGTCCTGACTTTC.

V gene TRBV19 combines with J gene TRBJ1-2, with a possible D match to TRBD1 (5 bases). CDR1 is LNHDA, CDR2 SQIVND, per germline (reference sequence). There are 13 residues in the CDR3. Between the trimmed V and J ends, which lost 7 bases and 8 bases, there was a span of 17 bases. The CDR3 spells CASTTGGESGYTF. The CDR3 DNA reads TGTGCCAGTACAACGGGAGGGGAAAGCGGCTACACCTTC.

The CDR3 region has the DNA TGTGCCAGCTCACCATTCCTCCTGACTAGCGGGAGGGGCACAGATACGCAGTATTTT. Amino acids: CASSPFLLTSGRGTDTQYF. The rearrangement uses TRBV18 and TRBJ2-3, with 14 bases lining up with TRBD2. The CDR3 sequence is 19 residues long. The V gene's germline CDR1 is KGHSH and CDR2 LQKENI. The V and J ends lost 2 bases and 1 base, in that order; junction bases with no gene match: 8.

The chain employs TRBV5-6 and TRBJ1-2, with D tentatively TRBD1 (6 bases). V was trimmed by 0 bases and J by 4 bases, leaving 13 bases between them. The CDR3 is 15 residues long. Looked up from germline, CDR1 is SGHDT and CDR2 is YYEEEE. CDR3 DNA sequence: TGTGCCAGCAGCTTGGTGACAGGCAGCGGCTATGGCTACACCTTC. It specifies CASSLVTGSGYGYTF.

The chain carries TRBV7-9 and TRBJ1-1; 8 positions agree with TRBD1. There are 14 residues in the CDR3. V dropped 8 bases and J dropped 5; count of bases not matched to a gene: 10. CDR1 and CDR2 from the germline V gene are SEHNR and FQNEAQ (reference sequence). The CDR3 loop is CASDGAGGGTEAFF. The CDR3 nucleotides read TGTGCCAGCGACGGTGCAGGGGGCGGAACTGAAGCTTTCTTT.

The CDR3: CASMRGWTYGYTF. The CDR3 DNA sequence: TGTGCCAGTATGCGGGGATGGACCTATGGCTACACCTTC. The J gene is TRBJ1-2, the V gene TRBV19; D not certain. This CDR3 comprises 13 residues. The V gene's germline CDR1 is LNHDA and CDR2 SQIVND (reference sequence). V lost 7 bases to trimming and J lost 4 bases, with 13 bases between them.

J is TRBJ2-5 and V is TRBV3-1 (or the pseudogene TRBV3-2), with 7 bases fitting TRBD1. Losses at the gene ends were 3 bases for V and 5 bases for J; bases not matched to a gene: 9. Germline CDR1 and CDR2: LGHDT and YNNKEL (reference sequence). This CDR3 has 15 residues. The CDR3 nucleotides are TGTGCCAGCAGCCAGGCGGACAGGCCCTCGGAGACCCAGTACTTC. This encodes CASSQADRPSETQYF.

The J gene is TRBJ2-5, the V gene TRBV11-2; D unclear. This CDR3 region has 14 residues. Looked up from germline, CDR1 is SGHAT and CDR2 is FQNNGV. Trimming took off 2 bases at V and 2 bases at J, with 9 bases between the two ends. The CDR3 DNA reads TGTGCCAGCAGCTTATTTCTAACGCAAGAGACCCAGTACTTC. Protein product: CASSLFLTQETQYF. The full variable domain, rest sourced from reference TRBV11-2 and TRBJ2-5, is EAGVAQSPRYKIIEKRQSVAFWCNPISGHATLYWYQQILGQGPKLLIQFQNNGVVDDSQLPKDRFSAERLKGVDSTLKIQPAKLEDSAVYLCASSLFLTQETQYFGPGTRLLVL.

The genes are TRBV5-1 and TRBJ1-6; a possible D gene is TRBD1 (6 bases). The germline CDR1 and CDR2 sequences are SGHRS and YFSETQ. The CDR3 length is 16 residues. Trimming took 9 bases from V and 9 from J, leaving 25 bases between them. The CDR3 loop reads CATRIEFSGVGSPLHF. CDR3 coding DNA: TGCGCCACCAGGATTGAATTTTCAGGGGTCGGTTCACCCCTCCACTTT.

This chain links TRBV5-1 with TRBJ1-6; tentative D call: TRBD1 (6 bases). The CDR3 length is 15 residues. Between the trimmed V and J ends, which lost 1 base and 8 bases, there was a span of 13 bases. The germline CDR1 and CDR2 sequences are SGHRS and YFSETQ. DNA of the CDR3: TGCGCCAGCAGCTTGTTTCAGGGGCAGGATTCACCCCTCCACTTT. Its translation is CASSLFQGQDSPLHF.

This chain's CDR3 is CASSAYGTDSYEQYF. CDR3 DNA sequence: TGCGCCAGCAGCGCCTACGGGACAGACTCCTACGAGCAGTACTTC. The V call is TRBV5-1, the J call TRBJ2-7, with 7 bases lining up with TRBD1. Looked up from germline, CDR1 is SGHRS and CDR2 is YFSETQ. The CDR3 is 15 residues long. V shed 4 bases, J shed 0 bases, and the junction held 7 bases outside the gene matches. Filled out from reference TRBV5-1 and TRBJ2-7, the complete variable domain reads KAGVTQTPRYLIKTRGQQVTLSCSPISGHRSVSWYQQTPGQGLQFLFEYFSETQRNKGNFPGRFSGRQFSNSRSEMNVSTLELGDSALYLCASSAYGTDSYEQYFGPGTRLTVT.

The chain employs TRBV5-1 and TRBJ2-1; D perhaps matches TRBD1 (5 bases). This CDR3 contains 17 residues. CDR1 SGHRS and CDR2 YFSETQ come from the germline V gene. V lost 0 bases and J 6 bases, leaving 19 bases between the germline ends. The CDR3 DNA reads TGCGCCAGCAGCTTGGAGGTGGGGCTGGTGTATGTCAATGAGCAGTTCTTC. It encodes CASSLEVGLVYVNEQFF.

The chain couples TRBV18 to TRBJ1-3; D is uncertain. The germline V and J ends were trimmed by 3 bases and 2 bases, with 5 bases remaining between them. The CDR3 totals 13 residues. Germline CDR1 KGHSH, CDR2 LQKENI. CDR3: CASSPTAGNTIYF. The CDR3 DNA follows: TGTGCCAGCTCACCGACGGCTGGAAACACCATATATTTT. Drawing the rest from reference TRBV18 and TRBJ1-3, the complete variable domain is NAGVMQNPRHLVRRRGQEARLRCSPMKGHSHVYWYRQLPEEGLKFMVYLQKENIIDESGMPKERFSAEFPKEGPSILRIQQVVRGDSAAYFCASSPTAGNTIYFGEGSWLTVV.

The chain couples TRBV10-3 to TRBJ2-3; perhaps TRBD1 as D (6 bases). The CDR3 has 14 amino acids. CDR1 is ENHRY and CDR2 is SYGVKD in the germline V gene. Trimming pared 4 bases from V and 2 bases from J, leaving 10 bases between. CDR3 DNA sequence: TGTGCCATCAGTGGCAGGGGCCCCACAGATACGCAGTATTTT. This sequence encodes CAISGRGPTDTQYF.